Below, 15 T cell receptor beta chains from the same sample are listed, as sequenced in a study of T cell responses to AZD1222 COVID-19 vaccine. The data were produced by immunoSEQ multiplex PCR, yet TCRdb's version contains in-frame clones alone and is incomplete. Counted here are roughly 100,000 clones, over 85% occurring once; the ten biggest clones make up 4% to 5.5%. Here the sequenced sample was peripheral blood, taken on day 0 of AZD1222 vaccination. These receptors all stem from an adult in good health.

The V and J genes are TRBV30 and TRBJ1-6; D possibly corresponds to TRBD1 (6 bases). V lost 3 bases and J 5 bases, leaving 8 bases between the germline ends. Looked up from germline, CDR1 is GTSNPN and CDR2 is SVGIG (reference sequence). The CDR3 runs 13 residues. CDR3 sequence reads: CAWSQGNNSPLHF. The CDR3 DNA sequence: TGTGCCTGGAGCCAGGGGAATAATTCACCCCTCCACTTT.

The chain has TRBV10-3 and TRBJ1-1; maybe TRBD1 (5 bases). Trimming took 3 bases from V and 4 from J, leaving 9 bases between them. Germline V CDR1 and CDR2: ENHRY, SYGVKD. The CDR3 covers 13 residues. The CDR3 DNA reads TGTGCCATCAGTGATCAGGGTTCCACTGAAGCTTTCTTT. It codes for CAISDQGSTEAFF.

The V gene is TRBV6-2 or TRBV6-3, the J gene TRBJ1-1; 7 nucleotides match TRBD1. Per germline, CDR1 MNHEY and CDR2 SVGEGT. There are 16 residues in the CDR3. V was pared by 5 bases and J by 3 bases, with 12 bases of the junction left unmatched. In DNA form, the CDR3 reads TGTGCCAGCAGTCCCTCGGGGAGGGGGCAGTACACTGAAGCTTTCTTT. Translation: CASSPSGRGQYTEAFF.

The CDR3: CASSLAWDGTGELFF. Here the CDR3 DNA reads TGTGCCAGCAGCTTGGCGTGGGACGGAACCGGGGAGCTGTTTTTT. The chain links TRBV5-6 to TRBJ2-2; D is perhaps TRBD1 or TRBD2 (5 bases each). CDR3 size: 15 residues. With 0 bases removed from V and 5 bases from J, the gap between germline ends came to 11 bases. Germline lookup yields CDR1 SGHDT and CDR2 YYEEEE.

The gene calls are TRBV6-5 and TRBJ2-7, with 10 bases lining up with TRBD2. Trimming cost V 8 bases and J 5 bases; bases outside gene matches: 9. This CDR3 region has 14 residues. Germline CDR1 and CDR2: MNHEY and SVGAGI. CDR3 protein: CASEEASGSDEQYF. In DNA form, the CDR3 reads TGTGCCAGCGAGGAGGCTAGCGGGAGCGACGAGCAGTACTTC.

The sample holds a few counts of this clone. The V call is TRBV5-1, the J call TRBJ2-1; D unclear. V was pared by 2 bases and J by 9 bases, with 9 bases between. This CDR3 is built from 12 residues. Germline lookup yields CDR1 SGHRS and CDR2 YFSETQ. Written as DNA, the CDR3 is TGCGCCAGCAGCTTAGGTCGCGGTGAGCAGTTCTTC. It yields the protein CASSLGRGEQFF.

In nucleotides, the CDR3 is TGTGCCAGCAGCTCTAAAGCGGGAGGGCCATTGGGCAATGAGCAGTTCTTC. It is translated as CASSSKAGGPLGNEQFF. This chain connects TRBV7-9 to TRBJ2-1; 10 bases are shared with TRBD2. CDR1 and CDR2 from the germline V gene are SEHNR and FQNEAQ (reference sequence). The CDR3 runs 17 residues. The V gene end was trimmed by 4 bases and the J gene end by 6 bases; junction bases not matched to a gene: 12.

The CDR3 DNA is TGTGCCAGCAGTCGGGGATATAATTCACCCCTCCACTTT. Amino acid sequence: CASSRGYNSPLHF. The chain carries TRBV6-5 and TRBJ1-6; D is undetermined. This CDR3 has 13 residues. Germline CDR1 reads MNHEY; CDR2 reads SVGAGI. Trimming left V 5 bases short and J 4 bases short, with 6 bases between.

The chain couples TRBV28 to TRBJ1-1; no clear D gene. CDR3 size: 14 residues. Trimming took 2 bases from V and 1 from J, leaving 8 bases between them. Germline CDR1 and CDR2: MDHEN and SYDVKM. In DNA, the CDR3 is TGTGCCAGCAGTTTAAGGCAGGAGAACACTGAAGCTTTCTTT. Its protein is CASSLRQENTEAFF. The entire variable domain, with the rest obtained from reference TRBV28 and TRBJ1-1, is as follows: DVKVTQSSRYLVKRTGEKVFLECVQDMDHENMFWYRQDPGLGLRLIYFSYDVKMKEKGDIPEGYSVSREKKERFSLILESASTNQTSMYLCASSLRQENTEAFFGQGTRLTVV.

This chain connects TRBV2 to TRBJ2-7; tentatively, D is TRBD1 (6 bases). Germline CDR1 reads SNHLY; CDR2 reads FYNNEI. The length of the CDR3 is 13 residues. Deletions cut 7 bases from V and 2 bases from J, with 12 bases between. DNA for the CDR3: TGTGCCAGCATGAGGACAGAAACCTACGAGCAGTACTTC. Translated, it gives CASMRTETYEQYF.

CDR3 nucleotides: TGTGCCACCAGTTCAGGACAGGGTATTTCCTACGAGCAGTACTTC. It codes for CATSSGQGISYEQYF. The V and J genes are TRBV24-1 and TRBJ2-7, with TRBD1 matching 8 bases. V was clipped by 6 bases and J by 1 base; unmatched bases: 7. CDR1 is KGHDR, CDR2 SFDVKD, per germline. The length of the CDR3 is 15 residues.

A single count supports this clone. V usage is TRBV6-5 and J usage is TRBJ2-7, with TRBD2 matching 8 bases. Germline values: CDR1 MNHEY, CDR2 SVGAGI. With V trimmed by 7 bases and J by 2 bases, 10 bases remained unmatched. The CDR3 consists of 15 residues. The CDR3 bases are TGTGCCAGCACCCTACTAGCGGAGGGGCCCTACGAGCAGTACTTC. Residues: CASTLLAEGPYEQYF.

This clone appeared a single time. The J gene is TRBJ2-7, the V gene TRBV5-1; 7 positions match TRBD2. V was clipped by 4 bases and J by 0 bases; unmatched bases: 7. Germline assignment: CDR1 SGHRS and CDR2 YFSETQ. The CDR3 runs 15 residues. In nucleotides, the CDR3 is TGCGCCAGCAGCCCGGGAGGCAGGCCCTCCTACGAGCAGTACTTC. Translation gives CASSPGGRPSYEQYF.

The gene calls are TRBV4-2 and TRBJ2-5; D remains unclear. The germline V and J ends were trimmed by 0 bases and 1 base, with 6 bases remaining between them. Germline-derived CDR1 and CDR2 are LGHNA and YNFKEQ. CDR3 size: 14 residues. CDR3 loop: CASSQDPGQETQYF. The CDR3 coding sequence is TGTGCCAGCAGCCAAGACCCAGGCCAAGAGACCCAGTACTTC.

This chain connects TRBV27 to TRBJ2-2; 8 bases are shared with TRBD2. The junction had 3 bases not matched to a gene; V was cut back by 2 bases and J by 1 base. The CDR3 is made up of 16 amino acids. Germline V gives CDR1 MNHEY, CDR2 SMNVEV (reference sequence). The CDR3 nucleotides read TGTGCCAGCAGTTTAATTAGCGGGATGAACACCGGGGAGCTGTTTTTT. It is translated as CASSLISGMNTGELFF.